This T cell receptor (beta chain) was found in a study of cytomegalovirus exposure and HLA in healthy donors. Looked up from germline, CDR1 is MDHEN and CDR2 is SYDVKM. The CDR3 is 12 residues long. Trimming pared 6 bases from V and 4 bases from J, leaving 7 bases between. This clone appeared a few times. PCR primers comprised 60 Vbeta and 13 Jbeta primers. The data were produced by immunoSEQ multiplex PCR, yet TCRdb's version contains in-frame clones alone and is incomplete. The top ten clones hold over 1.2% of a sample with 150,000 to 200,000 clones, about 80% of them seen once. The sequence derives from a girl aged 5 to 17 in good health and CMV-seropositive. The sample was PBMCs. This chain connects TRBV28 to TRBJ2-1; D uncertain. CDR3 region: CASSQEYNEQFF. CDR3 bases: TGTGCCAGCAGCCAGGAATACAATGAGCAGTTCTTC.